This T cell receptor beta chain was sequenced in a study of STAT3 mutations in large granular lymphocyte leukemia. Points from the study as a whole: Treatment regimens differed across patients between samplings. After therapy, about 35% of the 18 patients switched clonotypes, all new clones STAT3 wild type. Every T-LGLL patient had at least one immunodominant TCRbeta clonotype.

Points on this clone: Its antigen is undetermined.

Measured with immunoSEQ multiplex PCR; TCRdb has only the in-frame clones, and not every one. The sample lists under 9,500 clones, 92% occurring once. CDR1 SGHRS and CDR2 YFSETQ come from the germline V gene. Trimming left V 4 bases short and J 6 bases short, with 11 bases between. This CDR3 region has 13 residues. The chain couples TRBV5-1 to TRBJ1-5; D not resolved. Sequenced sample: peripheral blood mononuclear cells. The TCR sequence derives from a man aged 60-69 years with T-cell large granular lymphocyte leukemia. Some clones in this sample may be carry-over from other donors' samples. The CDR3 sequence: CASSPEGSQPQHF. Here the CDR3 DNA reads TGCGCCAGCAGCCCCGAAGGGAGTCAGCCCCAGCATTTT.